The present T cell receptor beta chain was sequenced within a study of blood T cell repertoires in COVID-19. The CDR3 has 14 amino acids. The junction had 8 bases not matched to a gene; V was cut back by 7 bases and J by 8 bases. Germline-derived CDR1 and CDR2 are SNHLY and FYNNEI. TCRdb's copy holds only in-frame clones and misses some; the assay was immunoSEQ multiplex PCR. The table shows some 45,000 clones, with just over 85% occurring only once. This chain connects TRBV2 to TRBJ2-4; TRBD2 matches 10 bases. Specimen: peripheral blood. This clonotype was sampled from a man aged 70-80 years with acute or convalescent COVID-19. DNA of the CDR3: TGTGCCAGCATTCCCTCTAGCGGGAGAGACATTCAGTACTTC. This sequence encodes CASIPSSGRDIQYF. The whole variable domain, remainder taken from reference TRBV2 and TRBJ2-4, is EPEVTQTPSHQVTQMGQEVILRCVPISNHLYFYWYRQILGQKVEFLVSFYNNEISEKSEIFDDQFSVERPDGSNFTLKIRSTKLEDSAMYFCASIPSSGRDIQYFGAGTRLSVL.